The source of this T cell receptor beta chain is a study of T cell changes during pregnancy in multiple sclerosis. Data came from immunoSEQ multiplex PCR; TCRdb stores just in-frame clones and leaves some out. The sample lists approximately 100,000 clones; 91% were seen once. In germline, CDR1 is SGHRS, CDR2 YFSETQ. Trimming at V came to 5 bases and at J to 7 bases, leaving 14 bases not matched to a gene. The CDR3 sequence is 16 residues long. This clonotype was sampled from a female donor with multiple sclerosis, enrolled in a pregnancy study. J is TRBJ2-7 and V is TRBV5-1, with TRBD1 matching over 11 bases. Sample: peripheral blood, taken after pregnancy. The CDR3 coding sequence is TGCGCCAGCAGGACCGGTGGGACAGGGGGGGTCTTGGAGCAGTACTTC. Its protein product is CASRTGGTGGVLEQYF.